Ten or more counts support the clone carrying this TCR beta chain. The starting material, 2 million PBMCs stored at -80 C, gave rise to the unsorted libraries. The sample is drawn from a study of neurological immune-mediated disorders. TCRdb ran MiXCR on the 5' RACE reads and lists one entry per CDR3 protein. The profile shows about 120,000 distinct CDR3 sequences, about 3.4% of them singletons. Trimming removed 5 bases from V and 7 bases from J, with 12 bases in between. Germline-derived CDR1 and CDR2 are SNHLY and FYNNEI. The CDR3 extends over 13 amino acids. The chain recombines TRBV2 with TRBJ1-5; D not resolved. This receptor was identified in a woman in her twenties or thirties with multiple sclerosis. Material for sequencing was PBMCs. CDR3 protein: CASSTGIFQPQHF. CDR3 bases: TGTGCCAGCAGTACGGGGATCTTCCAGCCCCAGCATTTT.